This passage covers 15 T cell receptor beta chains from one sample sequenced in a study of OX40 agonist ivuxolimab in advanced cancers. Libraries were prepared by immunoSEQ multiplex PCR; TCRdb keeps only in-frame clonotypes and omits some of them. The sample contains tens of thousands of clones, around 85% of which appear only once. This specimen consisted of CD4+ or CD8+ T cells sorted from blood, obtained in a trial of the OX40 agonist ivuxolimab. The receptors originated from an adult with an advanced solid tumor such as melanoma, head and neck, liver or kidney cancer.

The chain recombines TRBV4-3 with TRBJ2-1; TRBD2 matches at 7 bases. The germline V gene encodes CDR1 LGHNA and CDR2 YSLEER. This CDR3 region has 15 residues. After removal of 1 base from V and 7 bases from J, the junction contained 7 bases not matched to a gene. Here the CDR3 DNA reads TGCGCCAGCAGCCAAGGGACTAGGCGGGGTAATGAGCAGTTCTTC. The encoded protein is CASSQGTRRGNEQFF.

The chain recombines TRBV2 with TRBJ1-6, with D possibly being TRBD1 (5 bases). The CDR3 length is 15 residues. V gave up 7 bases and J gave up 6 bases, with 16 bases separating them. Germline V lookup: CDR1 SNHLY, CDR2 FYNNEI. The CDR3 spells CASIEPGDGNSPLHF. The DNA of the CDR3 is TGTGCCAGCATCGAGCCCGGGGACGGTAATTCACCCCTCCACTTT.

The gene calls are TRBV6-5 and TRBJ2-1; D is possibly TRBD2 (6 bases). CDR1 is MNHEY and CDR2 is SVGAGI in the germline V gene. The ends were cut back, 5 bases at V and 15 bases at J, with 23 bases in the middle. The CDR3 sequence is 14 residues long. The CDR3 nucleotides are TGTGCCAGCAGTACTGGAGACGGGAGAGAGGTCCTGTTCTTC. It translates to CASSTGDGREVLFF.

CDR3 bases: TGTGCCAGCAGTGGCCTCACGACCGGGACAGCCTACGAGCAGTACTTC. Residues: CASSGLTTGTAYEQYF. The V call is TRBV6-4, the J call TRBJ2-7, with 7 positions matching TRBD1. Germline lookup yields CDR1 MRHNA and CDR2 SNTAGT. J gave up 2 bases and V 4 bases, and 11 bases lay outside the gene matches. This CDR3 region has 16 residues.

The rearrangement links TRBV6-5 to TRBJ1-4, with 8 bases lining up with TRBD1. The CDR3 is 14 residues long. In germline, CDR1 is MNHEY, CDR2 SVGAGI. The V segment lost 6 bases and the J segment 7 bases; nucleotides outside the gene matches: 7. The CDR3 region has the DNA TGTGCCAGCAGATCTGACAGGGGTCCTGAAAAACTGTTTTTT. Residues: CASRSDRGPEKLFF.

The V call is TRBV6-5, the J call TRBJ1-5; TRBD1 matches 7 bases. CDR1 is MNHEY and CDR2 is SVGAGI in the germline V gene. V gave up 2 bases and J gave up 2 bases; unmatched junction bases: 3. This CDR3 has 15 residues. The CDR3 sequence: CASSYNRGGNQPQHF. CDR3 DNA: TGTGCCAGCAGTTACAACAGGGGAGGCAATCAGCCCCAGCATTTT.

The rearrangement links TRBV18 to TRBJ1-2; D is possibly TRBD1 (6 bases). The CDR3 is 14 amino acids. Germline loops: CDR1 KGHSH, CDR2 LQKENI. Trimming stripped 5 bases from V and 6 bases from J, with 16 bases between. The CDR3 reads CASSRRRGDDGYTF. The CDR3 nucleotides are TGTGCCAGCTCAAGGAGGAGGGGGGATGATGGCTACACCTTC. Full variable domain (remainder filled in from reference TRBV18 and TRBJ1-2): NAGVMQNPRHLVRRRGQEARLRCSPMKGHSHVYWYRQLPEEGLKFMVYLQKENIIDESGMPKERFSAEFPKEGPSILRIQQVVRGDSAAYFCASSRRRGDDGYTFGSGTRLTVV.

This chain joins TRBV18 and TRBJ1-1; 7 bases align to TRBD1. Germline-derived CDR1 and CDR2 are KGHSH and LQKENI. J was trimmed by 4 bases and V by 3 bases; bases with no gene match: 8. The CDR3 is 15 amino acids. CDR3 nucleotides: TGTGCCAGCTCACCTGGTCCAGGGGGAGGCACTGAAGCTTTCTTT. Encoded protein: CASSPGPGGGTEAFF. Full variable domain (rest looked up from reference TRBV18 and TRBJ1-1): NAGVMQNPRHLVRRRGQEARLRCSPMKGHSHVYWYRQLPEEGLKFMVYLQKENIIDESGMPKERFSAEFPKEGPSILRIQQVVRGDSAAYFCASSPGPGGGTEAFFGQGTRLTVV.

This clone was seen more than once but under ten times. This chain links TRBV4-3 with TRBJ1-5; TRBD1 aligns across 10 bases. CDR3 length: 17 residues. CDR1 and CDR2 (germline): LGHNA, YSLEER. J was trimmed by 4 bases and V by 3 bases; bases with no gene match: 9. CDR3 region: CASSQLTGGIRNQPQHF. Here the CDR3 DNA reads TGCGCCAGCAGCCAGCTGACAGGGGGCATTAGGAATCAGCCCCAGCATTTT.

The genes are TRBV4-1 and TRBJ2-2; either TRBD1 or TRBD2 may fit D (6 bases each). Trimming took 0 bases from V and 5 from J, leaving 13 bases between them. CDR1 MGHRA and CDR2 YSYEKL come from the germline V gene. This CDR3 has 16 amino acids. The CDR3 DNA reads TGCGCCAGCAGCCAAGATAGTGGGGGGCGTACCGGGGAGCTGTTTTTT. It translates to CASSQDSGGRTGELFF.

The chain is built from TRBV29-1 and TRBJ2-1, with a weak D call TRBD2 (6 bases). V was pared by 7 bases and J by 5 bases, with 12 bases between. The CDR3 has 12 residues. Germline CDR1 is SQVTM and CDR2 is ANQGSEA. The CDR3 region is CSGRALHNEQFF. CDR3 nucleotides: TGCAGCGGGAGGGCCCTCCACAATGAGCAGTTCTTC.

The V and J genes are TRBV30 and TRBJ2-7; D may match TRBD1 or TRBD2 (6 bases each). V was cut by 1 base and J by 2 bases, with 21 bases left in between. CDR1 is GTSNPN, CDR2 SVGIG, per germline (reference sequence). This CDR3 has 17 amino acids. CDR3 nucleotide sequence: TGTGCCTGGAGTGGATTGGGGACTTGGGACAAAGCCTACGAGCAGTACTTC. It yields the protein CAWSGLGTWDKAYEQYF.

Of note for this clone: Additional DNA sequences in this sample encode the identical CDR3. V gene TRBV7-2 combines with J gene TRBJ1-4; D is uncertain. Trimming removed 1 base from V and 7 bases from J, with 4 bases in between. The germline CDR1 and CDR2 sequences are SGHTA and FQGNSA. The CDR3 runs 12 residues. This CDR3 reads CASSLGGEKLFF. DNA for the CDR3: TGTGCCAGCAGCTTAGGTGGTGAAAAACTGTTTTTT.

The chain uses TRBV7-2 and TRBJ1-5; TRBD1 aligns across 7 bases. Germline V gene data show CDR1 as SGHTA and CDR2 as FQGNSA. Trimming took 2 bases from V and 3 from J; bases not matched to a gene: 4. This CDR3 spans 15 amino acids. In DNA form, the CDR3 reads TGTGCCAGCAGCTTAACTACAGGGGACAATCAGCCCCAGCATTTT. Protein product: CASSLTTGDNQPQHF.

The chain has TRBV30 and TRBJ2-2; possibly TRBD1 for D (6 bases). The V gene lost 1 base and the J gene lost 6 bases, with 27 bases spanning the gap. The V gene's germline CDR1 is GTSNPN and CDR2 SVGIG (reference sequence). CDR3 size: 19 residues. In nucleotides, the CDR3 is TGTGCCTGGAGTGCCAACCCCGCCCTGGACAAGGGGGTTCCCGGGGAGCTGTTTTTT. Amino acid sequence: CAWSANPALDKGVPGELFF.